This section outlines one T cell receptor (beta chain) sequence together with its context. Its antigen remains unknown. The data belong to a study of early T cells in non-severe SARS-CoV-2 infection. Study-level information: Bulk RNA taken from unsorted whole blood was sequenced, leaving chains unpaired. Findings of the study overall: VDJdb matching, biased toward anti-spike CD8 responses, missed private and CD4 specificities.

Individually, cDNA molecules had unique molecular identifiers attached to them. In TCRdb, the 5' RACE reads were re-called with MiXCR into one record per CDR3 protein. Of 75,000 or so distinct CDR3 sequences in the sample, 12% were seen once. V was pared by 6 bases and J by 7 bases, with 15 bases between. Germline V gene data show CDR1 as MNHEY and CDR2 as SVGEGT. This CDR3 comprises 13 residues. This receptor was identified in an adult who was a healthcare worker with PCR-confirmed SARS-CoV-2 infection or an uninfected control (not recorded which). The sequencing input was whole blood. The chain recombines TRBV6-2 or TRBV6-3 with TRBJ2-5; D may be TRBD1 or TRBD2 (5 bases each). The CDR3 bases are TGTGCCAGCAGCCGGGACCTAACTTGGACCCAGTACTTC. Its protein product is CASSRDLTWTQYF.